This entry features one T cell receptor (beta chain) sequence. The antigen is unknown. The CDR3 is 15 residues long. V shed 0 bases and J shed 1 base, with 9 bases lying between them. CDR1 is LNHNV, CDR2 YYDKDF, per germline (reference sequence). Clones were sequenced by immunoSEQ multiplex PCR, and TCRdb holds only the in-frame ones, with some missing. The table includes 130,000 to 150,000 clones, 80% to 90% detected once. The data were taken from a study of T cell responses to AZD1222 COVID-19 vaccine. Overall study context: Second-dose intervals near 4 or 12 weeks were combined.

Study-wide results and limits: The study found Spike-specific TCR breadth and depth rose after two AZD1222 doses. Just six people given AZD1222 tested seropositive at baseline.

This clonotype originated in an adult in good health. The specimen comprised peripheral blood, sampled on day 0 of AZD1222 vaccination. The J gene is TRBJ1-1, the V gene TRBV15; no definite D call. CDR3 amino acids: CATSRDLGPNTEAFF. CDR3 nucleotide sequence: TGTGCCACCAGCAGAGACTTAGGCCCGAACACTGAAGCTTTCTTT.